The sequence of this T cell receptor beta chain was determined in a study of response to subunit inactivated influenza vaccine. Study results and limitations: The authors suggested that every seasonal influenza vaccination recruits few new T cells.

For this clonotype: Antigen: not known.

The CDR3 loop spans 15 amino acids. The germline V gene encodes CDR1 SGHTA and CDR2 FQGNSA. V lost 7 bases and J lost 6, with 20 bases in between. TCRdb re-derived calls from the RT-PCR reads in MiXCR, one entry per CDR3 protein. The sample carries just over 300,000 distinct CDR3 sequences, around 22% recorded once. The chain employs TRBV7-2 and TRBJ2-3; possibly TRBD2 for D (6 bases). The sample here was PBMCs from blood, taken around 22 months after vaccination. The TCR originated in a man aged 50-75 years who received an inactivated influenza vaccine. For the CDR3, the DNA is TGTGCCAGCACTCCCGGGGGATTGAAAACCGATACGCAGTATTTT. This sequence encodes CASTPGGLKTDTQYF.